This paragraph covers one T cell receptor beta chain sequence. The antigen remains undetermined. There are 14 residues in the CDR3. V shed 6 bases, J shed 1 base, and the junction held 4 bases outside the gene matches. CDR1 WSHSY and CDR2 SAAADI come from the germline V gene. This specimen comes from a study of CD4 T cell repertoires in COVID-19. Sequenced by immunoSEQ multiplex PCR; TCRdb stores in-frame clones only, minus some. The sample shows some 80,000 clones, roughly 80% of them seen only once. Findings and limits, study-wide: SARS-CoV and/or HKU1 spike cultures shared between about 6.5 and 27% of SARS-CoV-2 clonotypes. Sharing of several most expanded SARS-CoV-2-reactive clonotypes across memory subsets suggested intraclonal diversification.

These memory T cells were uncultured and sequenced directly after ex vivo isolation. The sequence came from a human donor who had COVID-19. The V and J genes are TRBV10-2 and TRBJ2-7; 9 bases agree with TRBD2. The sample consisted of CD4+ T cells from peripheral blood, taken after recovery from COVID-19. CDR3 bases: TGCGCCAGCAGCCCGGGACTAGCATCCTACGAGCAGTACTTC. This gives the protein CASSPGLASYEQYF.